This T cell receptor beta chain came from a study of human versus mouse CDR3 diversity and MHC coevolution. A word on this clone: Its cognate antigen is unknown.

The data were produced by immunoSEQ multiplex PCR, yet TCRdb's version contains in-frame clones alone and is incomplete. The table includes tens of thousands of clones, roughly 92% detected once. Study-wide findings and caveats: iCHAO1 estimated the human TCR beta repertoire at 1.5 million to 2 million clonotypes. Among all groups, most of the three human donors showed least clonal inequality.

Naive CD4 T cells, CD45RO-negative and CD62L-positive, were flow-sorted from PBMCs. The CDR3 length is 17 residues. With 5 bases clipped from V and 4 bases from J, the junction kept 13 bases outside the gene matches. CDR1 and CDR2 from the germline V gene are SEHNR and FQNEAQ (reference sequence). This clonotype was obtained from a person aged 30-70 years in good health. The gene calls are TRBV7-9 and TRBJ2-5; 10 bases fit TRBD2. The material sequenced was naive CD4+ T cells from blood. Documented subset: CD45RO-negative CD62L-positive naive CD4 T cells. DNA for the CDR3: TGTGCCAGCAGCCCAAGCGGAGCTAGCGGGAGCGGAGAGACCCAGTACTTC. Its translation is CASSPSGASGSGETQYF.